This TCR beta chain was documented in a study of blood T cell repertoires in COVID-19. Sequencing was performed with immunoSEQ multiplex PCR; in TCRdb, only in-frame clones are kept and a portion is missing. Found here are approximately 320,000 clones, around nine tenths of them singletons; the top ten hold 11%. Sequencing input: peripheral blood. The TCR originated in a woman in her twenties or thirties with COVID-19, enrolled during active disease.

CDR3 bases: TGTGCCAGCAGTGAAACGTTCCGGGGTATCCTGGACTATGGCTACACCTTC. Encoded protein: CASSETFRGILDYGYTF. This rearrangement joins TRBV6-1 to TRBJ1-2; D uncertain. The CDR3 is 17 residues long. From germline, CDR1 is MNHNS and CDR2 SASEGT. Trimming took 2 bases from V and 3 from J, leaving 19 bases between them.